This passage covers 18 T cell receptor beta chains from one sample sequenced in a study of T cell responses to AZD1222 COVID-19 vaccine. Here immunoSEQ multiplex PCR was the method, and the copy in TCRdb shows in-frame clones only, minus some. The sample shows some 120,000 clones, approximately 89% of them seen only once. The sample consisted of peripheral blood, taken on day 0 of AZD1222 vaccination. Receptors originate from an adult in good health.

V and J are TRBV6-2 or TRBV6-3 and TRBJ2-7, with D uncertain. Germline lookup yields CDR1 MNHEY and CDR2 SVGEGT. Trimming cost V 5 bases and J 5 bases, with 13 bases left between them. The CDR3 totals 13 residues. CDR3 residues: CASSTWQGDEQYF. The CDR3 nucleotides read TGTGCCAGCAGTACCTGGCAAGGCGACGAGCAGTACTTC.

The chain joins TRBV30 to TRBJ2-3; tentative D call: TRBD1 (5 bases). The CDR3 spans 14 residues. From germline, CDR1 is GTSNPN and CDR2 SVGIG (reference sequence). Trimming left V 4 bases short and J 2 bases short, with 13 bases between. The CDR3 DNA reads TGTGCCTGGACTCTGGGGCCAAACACAGATACGCAGTATTTT. It yields the protein CAWTLGPNTDTQYF.

V usage is TRBV7-2 and J usage is TRBJ1-3; TRBD1 might be the D (5 bases). This CDR3 region has 14 residues. Germline V CDR1 and CDR2: SGHTA, FQGNSA. Trimming cost V 1 base and J 7 bases, with 11 bases left between them. The CDR3 region has the DNA TGTGCCAGCAGCTTAGGGGGACTCGAGAACACCATATATTTT. It is translated as CASSLGGLENTIYF.

V is TRBV9 and J is TRBJ2-7, with 7 bases matching TRBD1. The CDR3 extends over 13 amino acids. The germline V gene has CDR1 SGDLS and CDR2 YYNGEE. With V trimmed by 1 base and J by 5 bases, 3 bases remained unmatched. CDR3 in DNA: TGTGCCAGCAGCGTAAGTAGGGGGCACGAGCAGTACTTC. Its translation is CASSVSRGHEQYF.

The genes are TRBV3-1 (or the pseudogene TRBV3-2) and TRBJ2-1; 7 bases fit TRBD2. CDR3 length: 12 residues. V gave up 8 bases and J gave up 6 bases; unmatched junction bases: 4. Looked up from germline, CDR1 is LGHDT and CDR2 is YNNKEL (reference sequence). Here the CDR3 reads CASGGEGNEQFF. CDR3 DNA sequence: TGTGCCAGCGGGGGGGAAGGCAATGAGCAGTTCTTC.

The V call is TRBV2, the J call TRBJ1-6; D uncertain. The V and J ends lost 1 base and 8 bases respectively, with 9 bases between them. The germline V gene has CDR1 SNHLY and CDR2 FYNNEI. The CDR3 spans 14 residues. For the CDR3, the DNA is TGTGCCAGCAGTGAAGTCACACGGGATTCACCCCTCCACTTT. As protein: CASSEVTRDSPLHF.

This rearrangement joins TRBV7-6 to TRBJ2-7; 7 bases line up with TRBD1. Per germline, CDR1 SGHVS and CDR2 FNYEAQ. V gave up 7 bases and J gave up 0 bases; unmatched junction bases: 6. CDR3 length equals 14 residues. CDR3 loop: CASTRGQLSYEQYF. The CDR3 DNA follows: TGTGCCAGCACCCGGGGACAGCTCTCCTACGAGCAGTACTTC.

V is TRBV4-1 and J is TRBJ1-3; 7 positions agree with TRBD1. The junction had 3 bases not matched to a gene; V was cut back by 4 bases and J by 0 bases. This CDR3 spans 15 amino acids. Looked up from germline, CDR1 is MGHRA and CDR2 is YSYEKL. The CDR3 sequence: CASSRDSSSGNTIYF. The CDR3 DNA sequence: TGCGCCAGCAGCCGGGACAGTAGCTCTGGAAACACCATATATTTT.

V usage is TRBV19 and J usage is TRBJ2-2; D perhaps matches TRBD2 (6 bases). From germline, CDR1 is LNHDA and CDR2 SQIVND (reference sequence). There are 15 residues in the CDR3. Deletions cut 3 bases from V and 2 bases from J, with 10 bases between. In nucleotides, the CDR3 is TGTGCCAGTAGTATCGGGGACTTTAACACCGGGGAGCTGTTTTTT. Its protein product is CASSIGDFNTGELFF.

This clone was found a few times. V gene TRBV7-9 combines with J gene TRBJ2-7, with 12 bases fitting TRBD2. The trim removed 4 bases at V and 3 bases at J, leaving 7 bases unmatched. The CDR3 extends over 16 amino acids. Germline loops: CDR1 SEHNR, CDR2 FQNEAQ (reference sequence). The CDR3 sequence: CASSSTSGRNFYEQYF. CDR3 nucleotide sequence: TGTGCCAGCAGCTCAACTAGCGGGAGGAACTTCTACGAGCAGTACTTC.

The rearrangement joins TRBV28 to TRBJ2-1, with TRBD2 identical over 8 bases. Germline CDR1 MDHEN, CDR2 SYDVKM. The CDR3 totals 19 residues. The V gene end was trimmed by 3 bases and the J gene end by 1 base; junction bases not matched to a gene: 14. The CDR3 protein is CASSFYGRAGYVSYNEQFF. As DNA, the CDR3 is TGTGCCAGCAGTTTCTACGGGAGGGCCGGTTACGTGTCCTACAATGAGCAGTTCTTC.

On this clone: Sequence at one end of the junction differs from germline and may be a read error. This sequence joins TRBV5-5 and TRBJ2-4; TRBD2 is a possible D gene (5 bases). The germline CDR1 and CDR2 sequences are SGHKS and YYEKEE (reference sequence). CDR3 length: 13 amino acids. CDR3 sequence (DNA): TGTGCCAGCAACGGGAACGTTAAAAACATTCAATACTTC. The encoded protein is CASNGNVKNIQYF.

This clone occurred once. This chain connects TRBV6-2 or TRBV6-3 to TRBJ2-5; possibly TRBD1 for D (6 bases). V was cut by 6 bases and J by 3 bases, with 11 bases left in between. The CDR3 sequence is 13 residues long. Per germline, CDR1 MNHEY and CDR2 SVGEGT. The CDR3: CASSPWTEETQYF. CDR3 nucleotides: TGTGCCAGCAGCCCCTGGACAGAAGAGACCCAGTACTTC.

This chain links TRBV4-3 with TRBJ2-2; no clear D. This CDR3 spans 13 amino acids. From germline, CDR1 is LGHNA and CDR2 YSLEER. Trimming pared 4 bases from V and 4 bases from J, leaving 7 bases between. DNA of the CDR3: TGCGCCAGCAGCCCTCTGGGCACCGGGGAGCTGTTTTTT. Amino acid sequence: CASSPLGTGELFF.

The genes are TRBV27 and TRBJ2-7; D is undetermined. The length of the CDR3 is 14 residues. CDR1 MNHEY and CDR2 SMNVEV come from the germline V gene (reference sequence). The V gene lost 5 bases and the J gene lost 2 bases, with 13 bases spanning the gap. The CDR3 reads CASSLRPLTYEQYF. Written as DNA, the CDR3 is TGTGCCAGCAGTCTTAGGCCCCTGACCTACGAGCAGTACTTC.

V usage is TRBV19 and J usage is TRBJ2-7; a possible D gene is TRBD1 (6 bases). The germline V gene encodes CDR1 LNHDA and CDR2 SQIVND (reference sequence). The ends were cut back, 4 bases at V and 1 base at J, with 11 bases in the middle. This CDR3 has 14 amino acids. The CDR3 loop is CASSTGVLSYEQYF. The CDR3 nucleotides are TGTGCCAGTAGTACAGGGGTGCTTTCCTACGAGCAGTACTTC.

This clone appeared once. The chain couples TRBV9 to TRBJ2-2; TRBD2 matches at 7 bases. This CDR3 is built from 17 residues. Germline trimming cut 2 bases from V and 4 bases from J; bases unmatched to any gene: 11. The germline CDR1 and CDR2 sequences are SGDLS and YYNGEE. CDR3 amino acids: CASSVRREARGTGELFF. DNA for the CDR3: TGTGCCAGCAGCGTTAGACGGGAGGCACGGGGCACCGGGGAGCTGTTTTTT.

The gene calls are TRBV5-1 and TRBJ2-1; 9 nucleotides line up with TRBD2. The CDR3 consists of 16 residues. Germline loops: CDR1 SGHRS, CDR2 YFSETQ. Trimming removed 0 bases from V and 7 bases from J; junction bases left unmatched: 8. In DNA, the CDR3 is TGCGCCAGCAGCTTGGTTGGCGGGGGGGCCGGGAATGAGCAGTTCTTC. Residues: CASSLVGGGAGNEQFF.